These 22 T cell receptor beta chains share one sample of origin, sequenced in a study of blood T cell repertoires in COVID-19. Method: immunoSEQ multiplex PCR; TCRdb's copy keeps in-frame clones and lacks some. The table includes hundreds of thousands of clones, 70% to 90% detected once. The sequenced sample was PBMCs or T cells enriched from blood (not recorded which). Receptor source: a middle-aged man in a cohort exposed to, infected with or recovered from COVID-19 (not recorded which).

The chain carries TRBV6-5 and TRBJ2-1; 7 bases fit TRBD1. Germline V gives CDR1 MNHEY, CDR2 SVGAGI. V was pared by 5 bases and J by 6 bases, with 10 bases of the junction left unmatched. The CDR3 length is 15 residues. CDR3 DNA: TGTGCCAGCAGTAACGCTTTGACAGGGATCAATGAGCAGTTCTTC. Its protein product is CASSNALTGINEQFF.

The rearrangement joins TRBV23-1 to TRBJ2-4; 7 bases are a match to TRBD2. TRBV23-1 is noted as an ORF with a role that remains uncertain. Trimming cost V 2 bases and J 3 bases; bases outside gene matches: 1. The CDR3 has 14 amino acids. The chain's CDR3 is CASSQRGVKNIQYF. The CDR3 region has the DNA TGCGCCAGCAGTCAACGGGGGGTCAAAAACATTCAGTACTTC.

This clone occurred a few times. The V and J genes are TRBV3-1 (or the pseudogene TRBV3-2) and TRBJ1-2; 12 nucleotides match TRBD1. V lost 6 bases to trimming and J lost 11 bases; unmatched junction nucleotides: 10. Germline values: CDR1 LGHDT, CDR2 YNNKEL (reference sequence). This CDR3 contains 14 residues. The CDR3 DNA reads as TGTGCCAGCAGAGAGCCCGGGACAGGGGGCCCTTACACCTTC. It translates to CASREPGTGGPYTF.

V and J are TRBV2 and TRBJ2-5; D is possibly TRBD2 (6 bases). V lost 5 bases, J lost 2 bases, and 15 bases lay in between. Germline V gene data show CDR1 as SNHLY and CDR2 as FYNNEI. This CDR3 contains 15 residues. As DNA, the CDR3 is TGTGCCAGCAGTCCCCTGCGCGGGAAGCAAGAGACCCAGTACTTC. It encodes CASSPLRGKQETQYF.

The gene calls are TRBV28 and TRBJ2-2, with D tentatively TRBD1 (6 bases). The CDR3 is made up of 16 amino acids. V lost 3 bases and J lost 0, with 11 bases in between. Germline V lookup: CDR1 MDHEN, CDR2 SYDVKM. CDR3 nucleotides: TGTGCCAGCAGTTTTACAGGGTTCGCGAACACCGGGGAGCTGTTTTTT. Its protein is CASSFTGFANTGELFF. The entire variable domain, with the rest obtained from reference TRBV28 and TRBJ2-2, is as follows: DVKVTQSSRYLVKRTGEKVFLECVQDMDHENMFWYRQDPGLGLRLIYFSYDVKMKEKGDIPEGYSVSREKKERFSLILESASTNQTSMYLCASSFTGFANTGELFFGEGSRLTVL.

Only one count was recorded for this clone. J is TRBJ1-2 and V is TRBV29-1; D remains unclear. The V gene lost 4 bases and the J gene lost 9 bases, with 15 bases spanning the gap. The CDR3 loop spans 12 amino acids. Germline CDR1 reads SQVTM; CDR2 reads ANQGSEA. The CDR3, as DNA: TGCAGCGTTGTGGCCTACGGCGGTAGCTACACCTTC. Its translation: CSVVAYGGSYTF.

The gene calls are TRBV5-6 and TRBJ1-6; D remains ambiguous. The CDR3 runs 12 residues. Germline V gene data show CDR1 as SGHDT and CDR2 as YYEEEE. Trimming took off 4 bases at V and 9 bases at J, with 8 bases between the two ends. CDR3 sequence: CASSVNISPLHF. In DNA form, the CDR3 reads TGTGCCAGCAGCGTGAACATTTCACCCCTCCACTTT. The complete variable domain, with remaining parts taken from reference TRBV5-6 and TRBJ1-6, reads DAGVTQSPTHLIKTRGQQVTLRCSPKSGHDTVSWYQQALGQGPQFIFQYYEEEERQRGNFPDRFSGHQFPNYSSELNVNALLLGDSALYLCASSVNISPLHFGNGTRLTVT.

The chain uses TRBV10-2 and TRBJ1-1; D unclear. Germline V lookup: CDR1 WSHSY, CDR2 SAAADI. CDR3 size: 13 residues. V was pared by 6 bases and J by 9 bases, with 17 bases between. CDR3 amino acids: CASRGRAPDKAFF. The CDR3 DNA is TGCGCCAGCAGGGGGAGGGCACCCGATAAAGCTTTCTTT.

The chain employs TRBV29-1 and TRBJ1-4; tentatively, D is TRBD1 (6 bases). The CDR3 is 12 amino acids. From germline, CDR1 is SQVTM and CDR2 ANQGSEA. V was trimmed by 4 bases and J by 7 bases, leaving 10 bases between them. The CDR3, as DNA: TGCAGCGTTGGAATCAGGGGTGAAAAACTGTTTTTT. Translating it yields CSVGIRGEKLFF.

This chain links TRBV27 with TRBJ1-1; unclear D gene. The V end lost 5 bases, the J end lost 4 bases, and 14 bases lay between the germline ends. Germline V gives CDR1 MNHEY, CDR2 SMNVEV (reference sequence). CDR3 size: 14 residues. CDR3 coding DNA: TGTGCCAGCAGTCCGTTCCCTAGAGGCACTGAAGCTTTCTTT. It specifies CASSPFPRGTEAFF.

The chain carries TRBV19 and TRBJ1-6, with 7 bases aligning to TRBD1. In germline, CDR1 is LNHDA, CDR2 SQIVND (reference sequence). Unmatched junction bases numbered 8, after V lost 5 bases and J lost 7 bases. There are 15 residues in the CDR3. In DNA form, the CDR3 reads TGTGCCAGTAGTCAATGGGACAGAAGGAATTCACCCCTCCACTTT. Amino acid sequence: CASSQWDRRNSPLHF.

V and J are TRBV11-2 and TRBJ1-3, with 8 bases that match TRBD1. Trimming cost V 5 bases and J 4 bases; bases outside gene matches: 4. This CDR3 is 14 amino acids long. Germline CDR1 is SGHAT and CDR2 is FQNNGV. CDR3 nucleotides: TGTGCCAGCAGCCCGGACAGGGTCGGAAACACCATATATTTT. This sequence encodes CASSPDRVGNTIYF.

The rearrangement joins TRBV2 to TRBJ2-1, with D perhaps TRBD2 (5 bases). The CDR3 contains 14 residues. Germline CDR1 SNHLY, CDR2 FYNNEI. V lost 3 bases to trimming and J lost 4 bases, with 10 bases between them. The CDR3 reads CASSEAGTYNEQFF. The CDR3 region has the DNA TGTGCCAGCAGTGAGGCGGGCACTTACAATGAGCAGTTCTTC. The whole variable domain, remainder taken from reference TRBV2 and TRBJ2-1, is EPEVTQTPSHQVTQMGQEVILRCVPISNHLYFYWYRQILGQKVEFLVSFYNNEISEKSEIFDDQFSVERPDGSNFTLKIRSTKLEDSAMYFCASSEAGTYNEQFFGPGTRLTVL.

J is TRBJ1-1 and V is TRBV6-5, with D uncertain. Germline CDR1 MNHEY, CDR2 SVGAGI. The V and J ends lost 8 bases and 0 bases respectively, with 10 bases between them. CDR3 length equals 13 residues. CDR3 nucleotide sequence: TGTGCCAGCGTCACCAACATGAACACTGAAGCTTTCTTT. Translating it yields CASVTNMNTEAFF.

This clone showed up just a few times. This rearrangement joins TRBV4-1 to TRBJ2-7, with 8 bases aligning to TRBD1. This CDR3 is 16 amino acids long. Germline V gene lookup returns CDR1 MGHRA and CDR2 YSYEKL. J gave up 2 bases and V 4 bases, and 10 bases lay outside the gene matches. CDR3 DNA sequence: TGCGCCAGCAGCCCTAAGGGGGACAGGCTTACCTACGAGCAGTACTTC. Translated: CASSPKGDRLTYEQYF.

CDR3: CASSFRDTQYF. The CDR3 DNA follows: TGCGCCAGCAGCTTCAGGGATACGCAGTATTTT. The chain joins TRBV5-1 to TRBJ2-3; D is unclear. Germline V gene lookup returns CDR1 SGHRS and CDR2 YFSETQ. V was shortened by 2 bases and J by 6 bases, with 4 bases between the two germline ends. This CDR3 has 11 amino acids.

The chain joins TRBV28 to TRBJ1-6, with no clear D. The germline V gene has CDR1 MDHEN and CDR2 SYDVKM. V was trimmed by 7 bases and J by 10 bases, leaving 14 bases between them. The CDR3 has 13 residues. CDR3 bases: TGTGCCAGCACCAGGCTCATCTGGTCACCCCTCCACTTT. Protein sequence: CASTRLIWSPLHF.

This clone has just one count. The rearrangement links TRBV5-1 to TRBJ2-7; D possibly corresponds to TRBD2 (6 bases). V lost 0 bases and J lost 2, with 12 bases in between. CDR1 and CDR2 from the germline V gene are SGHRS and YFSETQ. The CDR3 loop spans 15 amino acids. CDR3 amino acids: CASSLAPGRTYEQYF. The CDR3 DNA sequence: TGCGCCAGCAGCTTGGCCCCAGGGAGGACCTACGAGCAGTACTTC.

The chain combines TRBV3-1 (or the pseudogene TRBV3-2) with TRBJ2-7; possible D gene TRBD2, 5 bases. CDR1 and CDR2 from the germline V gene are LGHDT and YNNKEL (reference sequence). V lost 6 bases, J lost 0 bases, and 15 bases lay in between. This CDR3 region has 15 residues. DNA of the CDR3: TGTGCCAGCAGACCCCGTCTAGCTGCCTCCTACGAGCAGTACTTC. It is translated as CASRPRLAASYEQYF.

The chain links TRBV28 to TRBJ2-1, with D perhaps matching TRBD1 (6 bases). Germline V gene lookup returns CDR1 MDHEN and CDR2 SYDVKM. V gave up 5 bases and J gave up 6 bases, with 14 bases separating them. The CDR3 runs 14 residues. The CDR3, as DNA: TGTGCCAGCAGTCCCAGGGGTCGGTCCAATGAGCAGTTCTTC. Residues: CASSPRGRSNEQFF.

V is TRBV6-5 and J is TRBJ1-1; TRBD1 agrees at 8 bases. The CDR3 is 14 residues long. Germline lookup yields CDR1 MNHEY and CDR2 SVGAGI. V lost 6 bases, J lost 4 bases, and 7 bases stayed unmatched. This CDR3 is CASRSTGGTTEAFF. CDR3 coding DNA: TGTGCCAGCAGATCTACAGGGGGTACCACTGAAGCTTTCTTT.

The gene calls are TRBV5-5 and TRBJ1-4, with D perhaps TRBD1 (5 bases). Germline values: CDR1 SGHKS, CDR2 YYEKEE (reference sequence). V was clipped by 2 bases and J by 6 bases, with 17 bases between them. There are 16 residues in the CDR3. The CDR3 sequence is CASSFQRGSADEKLFF. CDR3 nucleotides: TGTGCCAGCAGCTTTCAAAGGGGTTCGGCGGATGAAAAACTGTTTTTT.